The rows below give T cell receptor beta chains drawn from one sample of a study of blood T cell repertoires in COVID-19. The assay was immunoSEQ multiplex PCR, and TCRdb's table has in-frame clones only and misses some. This sample yields about 180,000 clones, of which 70% to 85% are seen a single time; 5.5% to 7.5% belongs to the top ten. Sequenced sample: peripheral blood. The receptors were sampled from a human donor in a cohort sampled during active COVID-19. CDR3s include the opening cysteine and the closing phenylalanine or tryptophan. A D gene is named only where the DNA matches it firmly. Rows may omit the clone size; those that give it use once, few, many or a size class.

>TRBJ2-3|TRBV20-1|NA|NA
TGCAGTGCTAGAGGGCTAGATACGCAGTATTTT
CSARGLDTQYF
>TRBJ2-6|TRBV19|NA|TRBD1
TGTGCCAGTAGTAGTCCGGGACAGGGAGCTGGGGCCAACGTCCTGACTTTC
CASSSPGQGAGANVLTF
>TRBJ1-2|TRBV19|NA|TRBD1
TGTGCCAGTAGTCAAGACAGGGGTTTTGGCTACACCTTC
CASSQDRGFGYTF
>TRBJ1-4|TRBV7-9|few|TRBD1
TGTGCCAGCAGCTTAAATTGGGGGTTCGGACAGGGAAGTGAAAAACTGTTTTTT
CASSLNWGFGQGSEKLFF
>TRBJ2-7|TRBV15|NA|NA
TGTGCCACCAGCAGACCAGGACAAACCTACGAGCAGTACTTC
CATSRPGQTYEQYF
>TRBJ1-3|TRBV19|NA|TRBD1
TGTGCCAGTAGTACCCGGGACAGTGTTTATTTTGGAAACACCATATATTTT
CASSTRDSVYFGNTIYF
>TRBJ2-1|TRBV9|NA|TRBD1
TGTGCCAGCAGCGCCGGGACAGCATACAATGAGCAGTTCTTC
CASSAGTAYNEQFF
>TRBJ1-2|TRBV11-2|NA|TRBD1
TGTGCCAGCAGCCATTTGGCCAGTACAGGGGCCTATGGCTACACCTTC
CASSHLASTGAYGYTF
>TRBJ2-1|TRBV7-3|few|NA
TGTGCCAGCAGCTTAGTGTCCGGGGATGAGCAGTTCTTC
CASSLVSGDEQFF
>TRBJ1-2|TRBV6-5|once|TRBD1
TGTGCCAGCAGTACACGGACAGGGCCACTATATGGCTACACCTTC
CASSTRTGPLYGYTF
>TRBJ2-7|TRBV2|NA|TRBD1
TGTGCCAGCACCTTCCCACAGGGGGTGTTTGTTTACGAGCAGTACTTC
CASTFPQGVFVYEQYF
>TRBJ1-3|TRBV10-3|NA|TRBD1
TGTGCCATCAGTGAAAACAGGGGGCATGGAAACACCATATATTTT
CAISENRGHGNTIYF
>TRBJ1-3|TRBV6-4|NA|NA
TGTGCCAGCAGTGACTCGATTTTAGCCCGGCCAGCCGGGAACACCATATATTTT
CASSDSILARPAGNTIYF
>TRBJ1-6|TRBV5-4|once|TRBD1
TGTGCCAGCAGCTTGGACAGGGGTTTTTCACCCCTCCACTTT
CASSLDRGFSPLHF
>TRBJ2-1|TRBV3-1/TRBV3-2|NA|TRBD2
TGTGCCAGCAGCCAAATAGCGGGGGGCCCTAATGAGCAGTTCTTC
CASSQIAGGPNEQFF
>TRBJ2-1|TRBV7-9|NA|NA
TGTGCCAGCAGCTTAGCTTCGGACTGGAACTACAATGAGCAGTTCTTC
CASSLASDWNYNEQFF
>TRBJ1-2|TRBV5-1|NA|TRBD1
TGCGCCAGCAGCTTAATAACAGGGGCTAACTATGGCTACACCTTC
CASSLITGANYGYTF
>TRBJ1-2|TRBV12-3/TRBV12-4|NA|NA
TGTGCCAGCAGTTTAGACCGATTAGATGGCTACACCTTC
CASSLDRLDGYTF
>TRBJ2-1|TRBV27|NA|TRBD2
TGTGCCAGCAGTCCTACGACTAGCGGGGGTCCTACCTACAATGAGCAGTTCTTC
CASSPTTSGGPTYNEQFF
>TRBJ1-1|TRBV2|NA|NA
TGTGCCAGCAGCGCCGGGGGAGGGGGTTTGGACACTGAAGCTTTCTTT
CASSAGGGGLDTEAFF
>TRBJ2-1|TRBV5-1|NA|NA
TGCGCCAGCAGCTTTGACAGGTCCTACAATGAGCAGTTCTTC
CASSFDRSYNEQFF
>TRBJ2-7|TRBV27|NA|TRBD2
TGTGCCAGCAGCCGGGCGGGGGTCCAGTTCCCCAACGAGCAGTACTTC
CASSRAGVQFPNEQYF
>TRBJ1-5|TRBV6-6|NA|NA
TGTGCCAGCAGTTACTCGGCGGAGTACAATCAGCCCCAGCATTTT
CASSYSAEYNQPQHF
>TRBJ1-2|TRBV19|NA|NA
TGTGCCAGTAGTATAGGAGAAGGGGCCGCTGGCTACACCTTC
CASSIGEGAAGYTF
>TRBJ1-4|TRBV30|NA|TRBD1
TGTGCCTGGAGGATGGGACAGTCGGCTGAAAAACTGTTTTTT
CAWRMGQSAEKLFF
>TRBJ1-1|TRBV10-3|NA|TRBD1
TGTGCCATCAGTGTGGGGACAGGGGGCCAAGCTTTCTTT
CAISVGTGGQAFF
>TRBJ1-1|TRBV5-1|few|TRBD1
TGCGCCAGCAGCTTGTCAGAGGGGGCAACTGAAGCTTTCTTT
CASSLSEGATEAFF
>TRBJ2-1|TRBV6-5|NA|TRBD2
TGTGCCAGCGGGAGCAGCGGGGTTGGTGAGCAGTTCTTC
CASGSSGVGEQFF
>TRBJ1-3|TRBV3-1/TRBV3-2|NA|TRBD1
TGTGCCAGCAGCCAACAATACCAGGGGGCGCCGGGAAACACCATATATTTT
CASSQQYQGAPGNTIYF
>TRBJ2-7|TRBV5-6|NA|NA
TGTGCCAGCAGCAGCACTTCTCGGGAGCAGTACTTC
CASSSTSREQYF
>TRBJ2-3|TRBV19|NA|TRBD2
TGTGCCAGTGCCGGGACTAGCGGGGGCCGTGGCGCAGATACGCAGTATTTT
CASAGTSGGRGADTQYF
>TRBJ2-7|TRBV6-2/TRBV6-3|few|TRBD1
TGTGCCAGCAGTTGGGACAGGTCCGAGCAGTACTTC
CASSWDRSEQYF
>TRBJ2-6|TRBV30|NA|NA
TGTGCCTGGAGGCCCGGGAGTCCTGGGGCCAACGTCCTGACTTTC
CAWRPGSPGANVLTF
>TRBJ1-4|TRBV2|NA|TRBD1
TGTGCCAGCAGAGCAGACAGGGCTGCAACTAATGAAAAACTGTTTTTT
CASRADRAATNEKLFF
>TRBJ2-7|TRBV15|few|NA
TGTGCCACCAGCAGAGATCGGTCAGGGGACGAGCAGTACTTC
CATSRDRSGDEQYF
>TRBJ2-7|TRBV9|NA|NA
TGTGCCAGCAGCGAAAGTTATGACTGGTCCTACGAGCAGTACTTC
CASSESYDWSYEQYF
>TRBJ2-3|TRBV10-3|NA|NA
TGTGCCATCGGCGAGACAGGCGAAACAGATACGCAGTATTTT
CAIGETGETDTQYF
>TRBJ1-1|TRBV5-6|NA|NA
TGTGCCAGCAGCTTGGGACAGGCGCGGAGTATCAGGAACACTGAAGCTTTCTTT
CASSLGQARSIRNTEAFF